This TCR beta chain originates from a study of blood T cells in healthy people across ages. Study summary: Roughly one uniquely barcoded beta molecule per two T cells was captured.

As regards this clonotype: No antigen is known for it.

V was cut by 5 bases and J by 4 bases, with 11 bases left in between. The CDR3 runs 14 residues. Study outcomes and limitations: Shifts in expanded clonotypes may have been confounded by donor CMV status, which was unknown.

Combining a sample-barcoded 5' primer with a J-beta primer mix, a second PCR ran for about 7 to 11 cycles. One entry per CDR3 protein results from TCRdb running MiXCR on the 5' RACE reads. This sample carries about 840,000 distinct CDR3 sequences, about 29% of them seen once, and the ten largest clones take roughly a tenth. These same data were also listed under a study on T cells of mothers and their children.

The J gene is TRBJ1-4, the V gene TRBV12-3 or TRBV12-4, with a tentative D call TRBD1 (5 bases). This receptor was identified in a woman aged 40-49 years in good health. The sequenced sample consisted of blood. The CDR3 spells CASSTWGRNEKLFF. The CDR3 DNA follows: TGTGCCAGCAGTACTTGGGGACGTAATGAAAAACTGTTTTTT.